The 19 T cell receptor beta chains in this list originate from one sample, sequenced in a study of cytomegalovirus exposure and HLA in healthy donors. Method: immunoSEQ multiplex PCR; TCRdb's copy keeps in-frame clones and lacks some. The sample yields some 130,000 clones, roughly 90% seen once. Sequencing was carried out using PBMCs. The receptors originated from a man aged 18 to 30 in good health and CMV-seronegative.

This clone was detected only once. The chain combines TRBV2 with TRBJ1-1; no clear D gene. Trimming took 1 base from V and 4 from J, leaving 16 bases between them. From germline, CDR1 is SNHLY and CDR2 FYNNEI. The length of the CDR3 is 16 residues. The CDR3 DNA sequence: TGTGCCAGCAGTGAAGATGTTGCCTCACGGGGCACTGAAGCTTTCTTT. This translates into CASSEDVASRGTEAFF.

This clone has only one observation. The genes are TRBV27 and TRBJ2-3; D is perhaps TRBD2 (6 bases). Per germline, CDR1 MNHEY and CDR2 SMNVEV (reference sequence). CDR3 length: 15 residues. V was shortened by 5 bases and J by 0 bases, with 12 bases between the two germline ends. DNA for the CDR3: TGTGCCAGCAGTGCCGGGACTCTTAGCACAGATACGCAGTATTTT. This encodes CASSAGTLSTDTQYF.

The J gene is TRBJ1-5, the V gene TRBV15; D gene unclear. Trimming took off 0 bases at V and 4 bases at J, with 10 bases between the two ends. The CDR3 is 15 residues long. Germline CDR1 and CDR2: LNHNV and YYDKDF (reference sequence). The CDR3 region is CATSREVEGNQPQHF. The DNA of the CDR3 is TGTGCCACCAGCAGAGAGGTAGAGGGAAATCAGCCCCAGCATTTT.

The J gene is TRBJ1-2, the V gene TRBV4-3, with no clear D. V lost 1 base and J 1 base, leaving 10 bases between the germline ends. The length of the CDR3 is 15 residues. Germline V lookup: CDR1 LGHNA, CDR2 YSLEER. The CDR3 is CASSQVIRDNYGYTF. The CDR3 DNA follows: TGCGCCAGCAGCCAAGTGATCCGGGATAACTATGGCTACACCTTC.

The chain is built from TRBV6-6 and TRBJ1-5, with D possibly being TRBD1 (5 bases). The CDR3 spans 14 residues. The ends were cut back, 2 bases at V and 3 bases at J, with 8 bases in the middle. Germline V lookup: CDR1 MNHNY, CDR2 SVGAGI (reference sequence). DNA for the CDR3: TGTGCCAGCAGTTACCCTGGACACAATCAGCCCCAGCATTTT. Amino acids: CASSYPGHNQPQHF.

The V and J genes are TRBV27 and TRBJ1-4; the match to TRBD1 covers 9 bases. Germline CDR1 is MNHEY and CDR2 is SMNVEV (reference sequence). V trimming: 5 bases; J trimming: 0 bases; junction bases outside the gene matches: 7. The CDR3 sequence is 17 residues long. The CDR3 region has the DNA TGTGCCAGCAGTCCCCTGGGACAGGGATCAACTAATGAAAAACTGTTTTTT. Its protein is CASSPLGQGSTNEKLFF.

The count of this clone is one. The J gene is TRBJ1-2, the V gene TRBV10-3, with D possibly TRBD1 on 5 matching bases. This CDR3 has 16 amino acids. Germline CDR1 and CDR2: ENHRY and SYGVKD. The ends were cut back, 1 base at V and 2 bases at J, with 14 bases in the middle. The CDR3 DNA follows: TGTGCCATCAGTGAGTGGGCGGACACGGCGAACTATGGCTACACCTTC. It yields the protein CAISEWADTANYGYTF.

This sequence joins TRBV5-1 and TRBJ2-7; tentative D call: TRBD1 (6 bases). Germline V gives CDR1 SGHRS, CDR2 YFSETQ. The CDR3 is made up of 12 amino acids. Between the trimmed V and J ends, which lost 4 bases and 5 bases, there was a span of 10 bases. Here the CDR3 reads CASSPPGDEQYF. The DNA for the CDR3 is TGCGCCAGCAGCCCCCCAGGGGACGAGCAGTACTTC.

This sequence joins TRBV23-1 and TRBJ2-1; 11 bases line up with TRBD2. TRBV23-1 is labeled an ORF, and its function is uncertain. After removal of 11 bases from V and 4 bases from J, the junction contained 7 bases not matched to a gene. The CDR3 contains 14 residues. CDR3 sequence (DNA): TGCGCCGTGTCTGGGACTAGCGGTTACAATGAGCAGTTCTTC. This codes for CAVSGTSGYNEQFF.

V usage is TRBV5-1 and J usage is TRBJ1-2; tentative D call: TRBD1 (5 bases). Germline CDR1 SGHRS, CDR2 YFSETQ. V shed 1 base and J shed 9 bases, with 19 bases lying between them. The CDR3 covers 15 residues. CDR3 in amino acids: CASSLNRQGGMSYTF. CDR3 bases: TGCGCCAGCAGCTTGAATAGGCAGGGCGGAATGAGCTACACCTTC.

This chain links TRBV5-4 with TRBJ2-4, with D perhaps TRBD2 (6 bases). V was clipped by 2 bases and J by 2 bases, with 14 bases between them. Per the germline V gene, CDR1 is SGHNT and CDR2 is YYREEE (reference sequence). This CDR3 is 16 amino acids long. CDR3 in DNA: TGTGCCAGCAGCTTCGGCGGGGACGGATCCAAAAACATTCAGTACTTC. It codes for CASSFGGDGSKNIQYF. Full variable domain (rest looked up from reference TRBV5-4 and TRBJ2-4): ETGVTQSPTHLIKTRGQQVTLRCSSQSGHNTVSWYQQALGQGPQFIFQYYREEENGRGNFPPRFSGLQFPNYSSELNVNALELDDSALYLCASSFGGDGSKNIQYFGAGTRLSVL.

The rearrangement links TRBV19 to TRBJ1-2; D gene uncertain. The germline CDR1 and CDR2 sequences are LNHDA and SQIVND (reference sequence). The CDR3 is made up of 13 amino acids. The V gene lost 5 bases and the J gene lost 6 bases, with 13 bases spanning the gap. CDR3 in DNA: TGTGCCAGTAGTTACGCCCGTCTAAATGGCTACACCTTC. Residues: CASSYARLNGYTF.

This clone was picked up a small number of times. The chain joins TRBV5-1 to TRBJ2-7; the D gene is possibly TRBD2 (6 bases). The CDR3 runs 15 residues. Germline V lookup: CDR1 SGHRS, CDR2 YFSETQ. V was shortened by 4 bases and J by 0 bases, with 14 bases between the two germline ends. DNA of the CDR3: TGCGCCAGCAGCGCGGGACTCCAGCTCTCCTACGAGCAGTACTTC. Translating it yields CASSAGLQLSYEQYF.

The chain joins TRBV7-9 to TRBJ2-1; maybe TRBD2 (6 bases). The CDR3 has 14 amino acids. Germline V gene lookup returns CDR1 SEHNR and CDR2 FQNEAQ (reference sequence). V was cut by 3 bases and J by 5 bases, with 11 bases left in between. Here the CDR3 reads CASSFGLTNNEQFF. CDR3 nucleotide sequence: TGTGCCAGCAGCTTCGGACTAACCAACAATGAGCAGTTCTTC.

The chain joins TRBV19 to TRBJ1-1, with 10 bases lining up with TRBD1. Trimming took 6 bases from V and 1 from J; bases not matched to a gene: 8. The CDR3 is made up of 16 amino acids. CDR1 is LNHDA and CDR2 is SQIVND in the germline V gene (reference sequence). The CDR3 sequence: CASRGQGTEKNTEAFF. CDR3 sequence (DNA): TGTGCCAGTAGGGGACAGGGGACTGAAAAGAACACTGAAGCTTTCTTT.

The chain is built from TRBV13 and TRBJ1-1; the match to TRBD1 covers 11 bases. The CDR3 consists of 15 residues. Germline CDR1 PRHDT, CDR2 FYEKMQ (reference sequence). V lost 5 bases, J lost 4 bases, and 6 bases stayed unmatched. The chain's CDR3 is CASSGPGTGGTEAFF. The DNA for the CDR3 is TGTGCCAGCAGCGGCCCCGGGACAGGGGGCACTGAAGCTTTCTTT.

The genes are TRBV11-3 and TRBJ2-3; TRBD1 agrees at 10 bases. After removal of 4 bases from V and 4 bases from J, the junction contained 5 bases not matched to a gene. The CDR3 is 15 residues long. CDR1 is SGHNT, CDR2 YENEEA, per germline. The CDR3 spells CASSSPGQGADTQYF. CDR3 in DNA: TGTGCCAGCAGCTCCCCAGGACAGGGGGCAGATACGCAGTATTTT.

Here the CDR3 reads CASSTGTEDQEQPQHF. The CDR3 DNA reads as TGTGCCAGCAGCACAGGGACCGAAGACCAGGAACAGCCCCAGCATTTT. This chain connects TRBV11-2 to TRBJ1-5; TRBD1 might be the D (6 bases). This CDR3 contains 16 residues. CDR1 is SGHAT, CDR2 FQNNGV, per germline. V lost 5 bases and J lost 7, with 21 bases in between.

CDR3 protein: CASSEAQGWGSNQPQHF. For the CDR3, the DNA is TGTGCCAGCAGTGAAGCGCAGGGGTGGGGGAGCAATCAGCCCCAGCATTTT. This chain connects TRBV6-1 to TRBJ1-5, with a weak D call TRBD1 (6 bases). Germline V gene data show CDR1 as MNHNS and CDR2 as SASEGT. Between the trimmed V and J ends, which lost 0 bases and 1 base, there was a span of 13 bases. This CDR3 has 17 residues.